What follows are 19 T cell receptor beta chains derived from one specimen sequenced in a study of regulatory T cells in long-lasting Graves disease. The time point: newly diagnosed GD, antithyroid drugs for less than 3 months. TCR sequences were obtained from RNA taken from PBMCs. Building the TCR beta libraries relied on iRepertoire HTBI primers, and CDR3 regions underwent Arm-PCR. In TCRdb, the multiplex PCR reads were re-called with MiXCR into one record per CDR3 protein. The profile shows some 340,000 distinct CDR3 sequences, 12% of them singletons. The same data also went into a second study, on T cells in Graves' hyperthyroidism and ophthalmopathy.

The specimen comprised peripheral blood mononuclear cells (PBMCs), sampled at new diagnosis, from a patient treated with antithyroid drugs. These receptors originate from a woman between 18 and 30 years old with Graves disease.

The rearrangement uses TRBV14 and TRBJ1-2; 8 nucleotides line up with TRBD1. The ends lost 1 base at V and 2 bases at J; junction bases unmatched: 0. Per germline, CDR1 SGHDN and CDR2 FVKESK. The CDR3 is made up of 14 amino acids. The CDR3 DNA is TGTGCCAGCAGCCAAGGGACAGGGAACTATGGCTACACCTTC. Residues: CASSQGTGNYGYTF.

This clonotype was picked up many times. The gene calls are TRBV6-1 and TRBJ1-2, with 7 bases aligning to TRBD1. Per germline, CDR1 MNHNS and CDR2 SASEGT. The CDR3 runs 14 residues. J lost 6 bases, V lost 5 bases, and 9 bases had no gene match. The CDR3 bases are TGTGCCAGCAGTAACATACAGGGGTCTCATGGCTACACCTTC. This encodes CASSNIQGSHGYTF.

Turning to this clonotype: Since a far larger clone is one base different, this is likely a read error. The V call is TRBV11-2, the J call TRBJ1-5; D is possibly TRBD1 (5 bases). CDR1 and CDR2 from the germline V gene are SGHAT and FQNNGV. V lost 4 bases and J lost 6, with 19 bases in between. The length of the CDR3 is 16 residues. In nucleotides, the CDR3 is TGTGCCAGCAGCTCCCTTCGGAGAGGGGACGCTCAGCCCCAGCATTTT. It codes for CASSSLRRGDAQPQHF.

This rearrangement joins TRBV20-1 to TRBJ2-1, with TRBD2 matching 10 bases. Trimming at V came to 3 bases and at J to 7 bases, leaving 6 bases not matched to a gene. The CDR3 spans 14 residues. Germline CDR1 and CDR2: DFQATT and SNEGSKA (reference sequence). DNA of the CDR3: TGCAGTGCTAGTTGGCTAGCGGGAGAAAATGAGCAGTTCTTC. Encoded protein: CSASWLAGENEQFF.

The V call is TRBV20-1, the J call TRBJ1-2; D not resolved. V lost 1 base to trimming and J lost 5 bases, with 8 bases between them. The V gene's germline CDR1 is DFQATT and CDR2 SNEGSKA (reference sequence). The CDR3 has 12 residues. This CDR3 is CSARVPVYGYTF. The CDR3 bases are TGCAGTGCTAGAGTCCCGGTGTATGGCTACACCTTC.

This clonotype was seen repeatedly, ten times or more. V gene TRBV9 combines with J gene TRBJ2-7, with TRBD2 matching over 13 bases. The ends lost 3 bases at V and 2 bases at J; junction bases unmatched: 8. Germline-derived CDR1 and CDR2 are SGDLS and YYNGEE. CDR3 length equals 17 residues. The CDR3 sequence is CASSAHAGTSGTYEQYF. CDR3 DNA sequence: TGTGCCAGCAGCGCCCACGCCGGGACTAGCGGGACCTACGAGCAGTACTTC. Full variable domain (outside the CDR3, taken from reference TRBV9 and TRBJ2-7): DSGVTQTPKHLITATGQRVTLRCSPRSGDLSVYWYQQSLDQGLQFLIQYYNGEERAKGNILERFSAQQFPDLHSELNLSSLELGDSALYFCASSAHAGTSGTYEQYFGPGTRLTVT.

This clonotype was recorded at least ten times. This chain uses TRBV28 with TRBJ2-1; 9 bases fit TRBD2. The CDR3 covers 15 residues. V trimming: 1 base; J trimming: 6 bases; junction bases outside the gene matches: 4. From germline, CDR1 is MDHEN and CDR2 SYDVKM. This CDR3 reads CASSLSLAGLNEQFF. The CDR3 DNA reads TGTGCCAGCAGTTTATCCCTAGCGGGACTCAATGAGCAGTTCTTC. The full variable domain, with the rest looked up from reference TRBV28 and TRBJ2-1, is DVKVTQSSRYLVKRTGEKVFLECVQDMDHENMFWYRQDPGLGLRLIYFSYDVKMKEKGDIPEGYSVSREKKERFSLILESASTNQTSMYLCASSLSLAGLNEQFFGPGTRLTVL.

This clonotype was seen repeatedly, ten times or more. The chain links TRBV6-5 to TRBJ2-7, with a tentative D call TRBD1 (5 bases). The CDR3 runs 14 residues. CDR1 and CDR2 (germline): MNHEY, SVGAGI. V was clipped by 2 bases and J by 0 bases, with 8 bases between them. The CDR3 spells CASSYQGGSYEQYF. In DNA form, the CDR3 reads TGTGCCAGCAGTTACCAGGGTGGCTCCTACGAGCAGTACTTC.

This clonotype was observed at least ten times. The rearrangement links TRBV10-3 to TRBJ2-1; 7 bases agree with TRBD1. The CDR3 runs to 16 residues. V dropped 3 bases and J dropped 5; count of bases not matched to a gene: 10. Germline V CDR1 and CDR2: ENHRY, SYGVKD. CDR3 residues: CAISDPRTGRNNEQFF. CDR3 bases: TGTGCCATCAGTGACCCGAGGACAGGACGGAACAATGAGCAGTTCTTC.

A few counts support this clonotype. J is TRBJ1-3 and V is TRBV6-1; D gene uncertain. The CDR3 contains 11 residues. With 5 bases removed from V and 8 bases from J, the gap between germline ends came to 7 bases. The germline CDR1 and CDR2 sequences are MNHNS and SASEGT. CDR3 residues: CASSPGYTIYF. CDR3 nucleotide sequence: TGTGCCAGCAGTCCCGGGTACACCATATATTTT.

There are many counts of this clonotype. This rearrangement joins TRBV7-8 to TRBJ2-3; no definite D call. Trimming removed 5 bases at V and 6 bases at J, with 15 bases between. CDR1 SGHVS and CDR2 FQNEAQ come from the germline V gene. The CDR3 runs to 14 residues. The CDR3 spells CASSMRLKSDTQYF. The CDR3 DNA reads TGTGCCAGCAGCATGAGGCTCAAGTCGGATACGCAGTATTTT.

This clonotype was found many times. The J gene is TRBJ2-1, the V gene TRBV7-2, with a possible D match to TRBD1 (5 bases). The CDR3 consists of 14 residues. Germline assignment: CDR1 SGHTA and CDR2 FQGNSA. Trimming shortened V by 2 bases and J by 5 bases, and 10 bases separated the two germline ends. CDR3 sequence: CASSLSQGNNEQFF. The CDR3 nucleotides read TGTGCCAGCAGCTTATCGCAGGGTAACAATGAGCAGTTCTTC.

CDR3 sequence reads: CASSFGIIKETQYF. CDR3 bases: TGTGCCAGCAGCTTTGGGATTATTAAAGAGACCCAGTACTTC. The chain links TRBV7-2 to TRBJ2-5, with D uncertain. Per the germline V gene, CDR1 is SGHTA and CDR2 is FQGNSA. V lost 3 bases, J lost 3 bases, and 11 bases lay in between. The CDR3 is made up of 14 amino acids. Variable domain in full (rest from reference TRBV7-2 and TRBJ2-5): GAGVSQSPSNKVTEKGKDVELRCDPISGHTALYWYRQSLGQGLEFLIYFQGNSAPDKSGLPSDRFSAERTGGSVSTLTIQRTQQEDSAVYLCASSFGIIKETQYFGPGTRLLVL.

The rearrangement joins TRBV19 to TRBJ2-3; D unclear. The V and J ends lost 1 base and 0 bases respectively, with 5 bases between them. Germline V gene data show CDR1 as LNHDA and CDR2 as SQIVND (reference sequence). CDR3 length equals 14 residues. CDR3 in DNA: TGTGCCAGTAGTATAGGGGGTAGCACAGATACGCAGTATTTT. Residues: CASSIGGSTDTQYF.

This clonotype has ten or more counts. The chain is built from TRBV27 and TRBJ2-3; 10 nucleotides line up with TRBD2. CDR3 length: 17 residues. Losses at the gene ends were 2 bases for V and 2 bases for J; bases not matched to a gene: 7. CDR1 is MNHEY and CDR2 is SMNVEV in the germline V gene (reference sequence). CDR3 sequence reads: CASSLLSGRYNTDTQYF. Here the CDR3 DNA reads TGTGCCAGCAGTTTACTTAGCGGGAGGTATAACACAGATACGCAGTATTTT.

The sample holds many counts of this clonotype. V and J are TRBV6-1 and TRBJ2-1; D may be TRBD1 or TRBD2 (5 bases each). This CDR3 comprises 19 residues. The V end was cut by 7 bases, the J end by 0 bases, with 25 bases between. Germline V gives CDR1 MNHNS, CDR2 SASEGT. CDR3 in amino acids: CASNPIRGRRFSSYNEQFF. The CDR3, as DNA: TGTGCCAGCAATCCCATTCGGGGACGGCGATTCAGCTCCTACAATGAGCAGTTCTTC.

This clonotype has more than one count but fewer than ten. This sequence joins TRBV15 and TRBJ2-7; 8 bases agree with TRBD1. With V trimmed by 5 bases and J by 3 bases, 9 bases remained unmatched. Germline CDR1 reads LNHNV; CDR2 reads YYDKDF (reference sequence). The CDR3 has 15 residues. The CDR3 nucleotides are TGTGCCACCAGCGGAAAAAGGACAGGGAACTACGAGCAGTACTTC. Amino acids: CATSGKRTGNYEQYF.

In this sample, this clonotype turned up many times. The V and J genes are TRBV7-2 and TRBJ2-1; D might be TRBD2 (6 bases). The CDR3 covers 18 residues. The V gene's germline CDR1 is SGHTA and CDR2 FQGNSA. V lost 2 bases and J lost 6, with 23 bases in between. CDR3: CASSLSPFSGPPGNEQFF. The CDR3 DNA reads as TGTGCCAGCAGCTTAAGCCCCTTCAGCGGGCCCCCCGGCAATGAGCAGTTCTTC.

This clonotype was detected many times. The chain recombines TRBV5-1 with TRBJ2-1; D gene uncertain. CDR1 and CDR2 (germline): SGHRS, YFSETQ. Trimming cost V 0 bases and J 7 bases, with 14 bases left between them. The CDR3 sequence is 15 residues long. CDR3 nucleotide sequence: TGCGCCAGCAGCTTGGTCCCGACCCCCGAAAATGAGCAGTTCTTC. Translating it yields CASSLVPTPENEQFF.